Below are 3 T cell receptor beta chains sequenced from a single sample in a study of identical twins. TCRdb recomputed calls from the 5' RACE reads with MiXCR, one row per CDR3 protein. Found here are 450,000 or so distinct CDR3 sequences, roughly an eighth of them singletons; the top ten hold approximately 0.98%. This same sample was also taken into another study, of yellow fever vaccine responses in identical twins.

The sample was CD4+ T cells sorted from blood. The receptors come from a woman under 30 in good health.

This clonotype was counted at least ten times. DNA for the CDR3: TGCAGTGCTAGACTGAACGGGGCGTCGGTCTATGGCTACACCTTC. Residues: CSARLNGASVYGYTF. The chain couples TRBV20-1 to TRBJ1-2, with D perhaps TRBD1 (5 bases). V gave up 2 bases and J gave up 4 bases, with 17 bases separating them. The length of the CDR3 is 15 residues. In germline, CDR1 is DFQATT, CDR2 SNEGSKA (reference sequence).

The chain has TRBV12-3 or TRBV12-4 and TRBJ2-5; TRBD2 matches at 10 bases. This CDR3 region has 17 residues. With 7 bases clipped from V and 1 base from J, the junction kept 12 bases outside the gene matches. This CDR3 reads CASTSLRSGRAQETQYF. Written as DNA, the CDR3 is TGTGCCAGCACTTCCCTAAGGAGCGGGAGGGCCCAAGAGACCCAGTACTTC.

This clonotype was recorded at least ten times. The rearrangement uses TRBV3-1 and TRBJ2-7, with 9 bases matching TRBD2. This CDR3 spans 13 amino acids. Germline CDR1 is LGHDT and CDR2 is YNNKEL (reference sequence). The ends lost 2 bases at V and 4 bases at J; junction bases unmatched: 0. CDR3 sequence reads: CASSQLAGYEQYF. The CDR3 bases are TGTGCCAGCAGCCAACTAGCGGGATACGAGCAGTACTTC.